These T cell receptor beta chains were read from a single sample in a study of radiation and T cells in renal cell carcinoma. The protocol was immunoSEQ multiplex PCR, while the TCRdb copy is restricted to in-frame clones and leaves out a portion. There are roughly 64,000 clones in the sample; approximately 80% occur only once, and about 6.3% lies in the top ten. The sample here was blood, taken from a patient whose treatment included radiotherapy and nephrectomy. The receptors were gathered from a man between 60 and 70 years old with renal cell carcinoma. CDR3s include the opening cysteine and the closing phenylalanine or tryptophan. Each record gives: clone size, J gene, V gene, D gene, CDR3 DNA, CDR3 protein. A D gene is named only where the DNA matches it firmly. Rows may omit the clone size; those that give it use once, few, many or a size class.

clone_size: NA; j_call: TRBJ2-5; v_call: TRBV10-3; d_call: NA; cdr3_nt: TGTGCCATCAGCCTACAGGAACAAGAGACCCAGTACTTC; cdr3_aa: CAISLQEQETQYF
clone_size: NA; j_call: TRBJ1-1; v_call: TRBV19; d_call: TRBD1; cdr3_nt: TGTGCCAGTATTTCGACAGGGGGCAGCGCTGAAGCTTTCTTT; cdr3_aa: CASISTGGSAEAFF
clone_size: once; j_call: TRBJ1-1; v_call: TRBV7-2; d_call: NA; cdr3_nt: TGTGCCAGCAGTTCCTCCGTCGGGACGGTTACTGAAGCTTTCTTT; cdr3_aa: CASSSSVGTVTEAFF
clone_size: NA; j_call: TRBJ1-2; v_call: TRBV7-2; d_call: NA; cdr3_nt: TGTGCCAGCAGCTTAGAATCCCGCGGCGGGGGGCTTTTCGATGGCTACACCTTC; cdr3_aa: CASSLESRGGGLFDGYTF
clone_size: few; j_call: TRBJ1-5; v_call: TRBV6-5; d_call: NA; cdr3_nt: TGTGCCAGCAGTTACTCGATGGGCGAGCCCCAGCATTTT; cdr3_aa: CASSYSMGEPQHF
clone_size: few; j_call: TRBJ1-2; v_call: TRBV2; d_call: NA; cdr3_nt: TGTGCCAGCAGTGAAAGTTGGAGTACTGCGGGCTACACCTTC; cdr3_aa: CASSESWSTAGYTF
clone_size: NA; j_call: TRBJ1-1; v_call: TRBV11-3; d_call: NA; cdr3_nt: TGTGCCAGCAGCTTAGATCGAGGGCACCTGAACACTGAAGCTTTCTTT; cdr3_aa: CASSLDRGHLNTEAFF
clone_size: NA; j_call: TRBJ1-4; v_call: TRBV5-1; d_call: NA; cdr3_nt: TGCGCCAGCAGCGAGGAAGCTGGTGAAAAACTGTTTTTT; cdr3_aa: CASSEEAGEKLFF
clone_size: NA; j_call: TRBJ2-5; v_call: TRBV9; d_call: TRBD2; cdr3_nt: TGTGCCAGCAGCGTAGAGGGACTACCTCGGGAGACCCAGTACTTC; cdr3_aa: CASSVEGLPRETQYF
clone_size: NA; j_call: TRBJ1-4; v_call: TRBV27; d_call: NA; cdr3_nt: TGTGCCAGCAGTCCCTTATGGAGTTGGAAGGTCCCGGGTTATGAAAAACTGTTTTTT; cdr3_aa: CASSPLWSWKVPGYEKLFF
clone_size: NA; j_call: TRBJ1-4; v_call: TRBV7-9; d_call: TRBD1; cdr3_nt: TGTGCCAGCAGCGGTATACAGGGGGCCTATGAAAAACTGTTTTTT; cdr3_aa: CASSGIQGAYEKLFF